These T cell receptor beta chains were read from a single sample in a study of blood T cell repertoires in COVID-19. Sequencing used immunoSEQ multiplex PCR; TCRdb keeps in-frame clones, though not all of them. The table shows about 160,000 clones, with less than 85% occurring only once. Material: PBMCs or T cells enriched from blood (not recorded which). Receptors were obtained from a man in his 60s who had recovered from COVID-19. Each CDR3 is given with its conserved first and last residue. The D gene is left open where the match is weak. Clone size is stated in some rows and not others, as once, few, many or a class when expanded.

J gene	clone size	CDR3 length	V gene	D gene	CDR3 protein	CDR3 DNA
TRBJ2-1	-	12	TRBV25-1	-	CASSGAILEQFF	TGTGCCAGCAGTGGGGCCATTCTGGAGCAGTTCTTC
TRBJ1-5	once	16	TRBV2	TRBD1	CASSLDRSNSNQPQHF	TGTGCCAGCAGTCTGGACAGGTCGAATAGCAATCAGCCCCAGCATTTT
TRBJ2-2	-	15	TRBV19	TRBD1	CASIPRDRGIRELFF	TGTGCCAGTATTCCCCGGGACAGGGGGATCAGGGAGCTGTTTTTT
TRBJ1-1	-	15	TRBV3-1/TRBV3-2	TRBD1	CASSQDPGGRTEAFF	TGTGCCAGCAGCCAAGACCCAGGGGGCAGGACTGAAGCTTTCTTT
TRBJ2-1	-	12	TRBV11-3	-	CASSLPPGEQFF	TGTGCCAGCAGCTTACCCCCGGGGGAGCAGTTCTTC
TRBJ1-1	-	15	TRBV19	-	CASSYQANMNTEAFF	TGTGCCAGTAGTTATCAGGCAAACATGAACACTGAAGCTTTCTTT
TRBJ2-7	-	17	TRBV3-1/TRBV3-2	TRBD2	CASSQAGLAGKPHEQYF	TGTGCCAGCAGCCAGGCGGGACTAGCGGGGAAACCTCACGAGCAGTACTTC
TRBJ2-7	-	11	TRBV19	-	CASRNRDEQYF	TGTGCCAGTAGAAACAGGGACGAGCAGTACTTC
TRBJ2-1	-	14	TRBV19	TRBD2	CASSITSGYNEQFF	TGTGCCAGTAGTATCACTAGCGGCTACAATGAGCAGTTCTTC
TRBJ1-4	-	15	TRBV9	-	CASSVEGHGSEKLFF	TGTGCCAGCAGCGTAGAGGGGCACGGGAGTGAAAAACTGTTTTTT
TRBJ2-2	-	15	TRBV7-6	TRBD1	CASSLGDRNTGELFF	TGTGCCAGCAGCTTAGGGGACAGAAACACCGGGGAGCTGTTTTTT
TRBJ2-1	-	13	TRBV27	-	CASSPGLYNEQFF	TGTGCCAGCAGTCCGGGACTCTACAATGAGCAGTTCTTC
TRBJ2-3	once	16	TRBV14	-	CASSQEGLTDTDTQYF	TGTGCCAGCAGCCAAGAGGGGCTCACGGACACAGATACGCAGTATTTT
TRBJ2-2	-	15	TRBV5-1	-	CASSLGVTNTGELFF	TGCGCCAGCAGCTTAGGGGTTACGAACACCGGGGAGCTGTTTTTT
TRBJ2-1	few	17	TRBV27	-	CASSSAGRLTSYNEQFF	TGTGCCAGCAGTTCCGCTGGAAGACTAACCTCCTACAATGAGCAGTTCTTC
TRBJ1-1	-	11	TRBV5-4	-	CASSLYTEAFF	TGTGCCAGCAGCCTATACACTGAAGCTTTCTTT
TRBJ1-4	-	15	TRBV7-8	-	CASTQGGGANEKLFF	TGTGCCAGTACCCAAGGCGGGGGGGCTAATGAAAAACTGTTTTTT
TRBJ1-2	-	13	TRBV19	-	CASRRQGTIGYTF	TGTGCCAGTAGAAGGCAGGGGACGATTGGCTACACCTTC
TRBJ1-5	once	13	TRBV2	-	CASSSEGGQPQHF	TGTGCCAGCAGCTCCGAGGGAGGGCAGCCCCAGCATTTT
TRBJ2-1	-	13	TRBV5-6	-	CASELSSYNEQFF	TGTGCCAGCGAGTTGAGCTCCTACAATGAGCAGTTCTTC
TRBJ2-3	few	16	TRBV28	TRBD2	CASRGMTSAPTDTQYF	TGTGCCAGCAGGGGGATGACTAGCGCACCAACAGATACGCAGTATTTT
TRBJ1-6	once	14	TRBV7-9	-	CASSLQGSNSPLHF	TGTGCCAGCAGCTTACAGGGTTCTAATTCACCCCTCCACTTT
TRBJ2-5	-	18	TRBV28	TRBD2	CASSLELAEVSYQETQYF	TGTGCCAGCAGTTTGGAGCTAGCGGAAGTCTCGTACCAAGAGACCCAGTACTTC
TRBJ2-5	-	17	TRBV2	TRBD1	CASRTEGGTGGRETQYF	TGTGCCAGCAGAACAGAGGGCGGGACAGGGGGCAGGGAGACCCAGTACTTC
TRBJ1-5	few	13	TRBV7-2	-	CASSLRGNQPQHF	TGTGCCAGCAGCTTACGGGGCAATCAGCCCCAGCATTTT
TRBJ2-7	-	12	TRBV2	-	CASIGGSYEQYF	TGTGCCAGCATTGGAGGCTCCTACGAGCAGTACTTC
TRBJ1-5	-	15	TRBV6-5	-	CASSPRGRGDQPQHF	TGTGCCAGCAGTCCCCGGGGGAGGGGGGATCAGCCCCAGCATTTT
TRBJ2-1	-	16	TRBV4-2	TRBD1	CASNGMGTGLRDEQFF	TGTGCCAGCAATGGAATGGGGACAGGGCTCCGCGATGAGCAGTTCTTC
TRBJ2-7	-	13	TRBV3-1/TRBV3-2	TRBD1	CASSQGQGTEQYF	TGTGCCAGCAGCCAAGGACAGGGGACCGAGCAGTACTTC
TRBJ1-2	-	15	TRBV7-9	TRBD1	CASSLATTGGSGYTF	TGTGCCAGCAGCTTAGCGACTACAGGGGGATCTGGCTACACCTTC
TRBJ2-2	-	14	TRBV13	TRBD1	CASMRDRVAGELFF	TGTGCCAGCATGCGGGACAGGGTTGCCGGGGAGCTGTTTTTT
TRBJ1-6	-	14	TRBV30	TRBD1	CAWQGVITDSPLHF	TGTGCCTGGCAGGGGGTGATTACCGATTCACCCCTCCACTTT
TRBJ2-1	few	15	TRBV29-1	TRBD2	CSVEVSGSSYNEQFF	TGCAGCGTTGAAGTAAGCGGGAGCTCCTACAATGAGCAGTTCTTC
TRBJ2-3	-	12	TRBV5-1	-	CASSLSGDTQYF	TGCGCCAGCAGCCTCTCCGGAGATACGCAGTATTTT
TRBJ1-5	-	14	TRBV6-5	TRBD1	CASRDNRGGKPQHF	TGTGCCAGCAGGGATAACAGGGGTGGGAAGCCCCAGCATTTT
TRBJ2-7	-	14	TRBV15	-	CATSREAGSYEQYF	TGTGCCACCAGCAGAGAGGCAGGTTCCTACGAGCAGTACTTC
TRBJ2-1	-	14	TRBV12-5	-	CASRGGDSYNEQFF	TGTGCTAGTCGAGGGGGGGACTCCTACAATGAGCAGTTCTTC
TRBJ1-2	once	14	TRBV7-3	-	CASSLTSQGHGYTF	TGTGCCAGCAGCTTAACGTCCCAGGGTCATGGCTACACCTTC
TRBJ2-5	few	16	TRBV18	TRBD1	CASSPPNRGPVETQYF	TGTGCCAGCTCACCACCGAACAGGGGCCCGGTGGAGACCCAGTACTTC
TRBJ2-1	-	13	TRBV11-3	-	CASSSQRAGEQFF	TGTGCCAGCAGCTCCCAGAGGGCAGGTGAGCAGTTCTTC
TRBJ1-2	once	16	TRBV4-2	TRBD1	CASSPRSNRGEDGYTF	TGTGCCAGCAGTCCCCGATCCAACAGGGGAGAAGATGGCTACACCTTC